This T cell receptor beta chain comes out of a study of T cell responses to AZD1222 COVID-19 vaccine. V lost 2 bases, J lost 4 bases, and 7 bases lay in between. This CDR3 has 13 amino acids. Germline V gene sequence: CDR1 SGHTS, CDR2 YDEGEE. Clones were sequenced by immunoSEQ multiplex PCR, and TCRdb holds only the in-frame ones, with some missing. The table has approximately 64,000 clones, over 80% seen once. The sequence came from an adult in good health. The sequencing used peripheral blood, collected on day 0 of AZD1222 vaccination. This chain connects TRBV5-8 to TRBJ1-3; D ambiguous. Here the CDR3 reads CASSFPPGNTIYF. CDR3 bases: TGTGCCAGCAGCTTTCCCCCCGGAAACACCATATATTTT.